The text below deals with one T cell receptor beta chain. The data were produced by immunoSEQ multiplex PCR, yet TCRdb's version contains in-frame clones alone and is incomplete. The sample records tens of thousands of clones, approximately 84% being singletons. The V gene end was trimmed by 4 bases and the J gene end by 0 bases; junction bases not matched to a gene: 10. This CDR3 has 18 residues. Germline lookup yields CDR1 KGHDR and CDR2 SFDVKD. This sample is drawn from a study of blood T cell repertoires in COVID-19. In the study overall: The analysed material was cDNA or gDNA that came from T cells, B-cell-depleted T cells, or PBMCs.

Input material: peripheral blood. This TCR was sampled from a human donor in a cohort sampled during active COVID-19. The chain links TRBV24-1 to TRBJ2-2, with 7 bases lining up with TRBD1. CDR3 region: CATSDYKGQPTNTGELFF. As DNA, the CDR3 is TGTGCCACCAGTGACTATAAGGGACAGCCTACGAACACCGGGGAGCTGTTTTTT.